This TCR beta chain was sequenced in a study of blood T cell repertoires in COVID-19. Profiled with immunoSEQ multiplex PCR; TCRdb holds only in-frame clones, not every one. The sample shows 200,000 or so clones, approximately 90% of them seen only once. Sequences were obtained from peripheral blood. The clonotype comes from a man aged 50 or older with COVID-19, enrolled during active disease.

CDR3 bases: TGTGCCAGTAGTATAGACCCCACGTACAACAATGAGCAGTTCTTC. Translating gives CASSIDPTYNNEQFF. The chain employs TRBV19 and TRBJ2-1, with no clear D. CDR1 and CDR2 from the germline V gene are LNHDA and SQIVND (reference sequence). The CDR3 totals 15 residues. Trimming stripped 0 bases from V and 5 bases from J, with 11 bases between.